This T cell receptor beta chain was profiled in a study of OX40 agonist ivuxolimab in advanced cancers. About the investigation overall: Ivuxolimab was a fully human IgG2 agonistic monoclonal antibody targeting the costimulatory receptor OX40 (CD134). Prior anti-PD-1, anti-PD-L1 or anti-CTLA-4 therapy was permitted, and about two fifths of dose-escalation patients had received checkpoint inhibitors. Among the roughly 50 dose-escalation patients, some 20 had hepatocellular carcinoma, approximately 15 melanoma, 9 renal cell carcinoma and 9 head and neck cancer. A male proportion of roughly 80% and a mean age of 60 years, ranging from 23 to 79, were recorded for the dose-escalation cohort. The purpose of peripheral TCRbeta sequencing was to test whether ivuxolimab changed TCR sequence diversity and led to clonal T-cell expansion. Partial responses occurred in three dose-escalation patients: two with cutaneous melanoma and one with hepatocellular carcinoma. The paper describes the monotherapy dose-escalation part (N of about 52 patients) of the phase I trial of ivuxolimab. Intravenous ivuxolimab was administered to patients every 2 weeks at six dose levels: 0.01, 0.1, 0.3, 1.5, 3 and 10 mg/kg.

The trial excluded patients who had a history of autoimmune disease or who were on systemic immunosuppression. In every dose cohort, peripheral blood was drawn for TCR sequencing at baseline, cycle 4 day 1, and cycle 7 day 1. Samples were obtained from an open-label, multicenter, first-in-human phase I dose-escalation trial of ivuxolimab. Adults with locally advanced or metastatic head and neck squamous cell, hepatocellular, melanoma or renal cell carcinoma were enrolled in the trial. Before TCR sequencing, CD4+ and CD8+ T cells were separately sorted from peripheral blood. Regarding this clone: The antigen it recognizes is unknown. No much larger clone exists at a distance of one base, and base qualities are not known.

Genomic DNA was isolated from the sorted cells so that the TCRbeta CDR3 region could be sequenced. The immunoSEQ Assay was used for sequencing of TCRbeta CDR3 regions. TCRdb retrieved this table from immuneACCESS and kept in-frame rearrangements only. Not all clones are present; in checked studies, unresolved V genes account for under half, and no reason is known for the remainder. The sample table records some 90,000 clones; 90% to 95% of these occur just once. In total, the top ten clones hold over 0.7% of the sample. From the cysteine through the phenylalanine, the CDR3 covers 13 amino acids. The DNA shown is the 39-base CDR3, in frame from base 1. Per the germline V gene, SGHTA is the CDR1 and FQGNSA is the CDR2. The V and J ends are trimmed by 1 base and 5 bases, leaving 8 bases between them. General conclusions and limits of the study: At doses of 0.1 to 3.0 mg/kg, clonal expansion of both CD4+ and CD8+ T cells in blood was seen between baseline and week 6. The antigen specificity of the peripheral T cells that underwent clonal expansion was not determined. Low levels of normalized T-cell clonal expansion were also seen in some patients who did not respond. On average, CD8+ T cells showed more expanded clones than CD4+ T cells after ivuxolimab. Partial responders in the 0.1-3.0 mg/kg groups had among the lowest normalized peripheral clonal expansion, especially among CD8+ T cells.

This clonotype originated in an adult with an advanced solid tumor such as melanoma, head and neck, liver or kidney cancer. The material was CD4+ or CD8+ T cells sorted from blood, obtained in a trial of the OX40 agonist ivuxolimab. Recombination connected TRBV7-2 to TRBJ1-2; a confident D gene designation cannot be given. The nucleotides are TGTGCCAGCAGCTTAGGCGCGCGGTATGGCTACACCTTC. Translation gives CASSLGARYGYTF.